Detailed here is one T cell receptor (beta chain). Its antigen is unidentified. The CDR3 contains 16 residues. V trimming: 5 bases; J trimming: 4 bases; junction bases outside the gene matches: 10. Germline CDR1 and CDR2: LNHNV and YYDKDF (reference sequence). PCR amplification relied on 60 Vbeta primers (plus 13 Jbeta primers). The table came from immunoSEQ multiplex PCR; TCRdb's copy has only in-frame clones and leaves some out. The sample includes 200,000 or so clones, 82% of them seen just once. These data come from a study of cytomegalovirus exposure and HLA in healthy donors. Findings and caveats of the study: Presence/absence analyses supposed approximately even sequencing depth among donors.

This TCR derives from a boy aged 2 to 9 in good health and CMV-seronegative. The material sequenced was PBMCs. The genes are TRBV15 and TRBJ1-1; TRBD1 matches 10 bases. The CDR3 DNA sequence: TGTGCCACCAGCCCCCGGGGGGACAGGGGAAGCACTGAAGCTTTCTTT. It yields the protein CATSPRGDRGSTEAFF.